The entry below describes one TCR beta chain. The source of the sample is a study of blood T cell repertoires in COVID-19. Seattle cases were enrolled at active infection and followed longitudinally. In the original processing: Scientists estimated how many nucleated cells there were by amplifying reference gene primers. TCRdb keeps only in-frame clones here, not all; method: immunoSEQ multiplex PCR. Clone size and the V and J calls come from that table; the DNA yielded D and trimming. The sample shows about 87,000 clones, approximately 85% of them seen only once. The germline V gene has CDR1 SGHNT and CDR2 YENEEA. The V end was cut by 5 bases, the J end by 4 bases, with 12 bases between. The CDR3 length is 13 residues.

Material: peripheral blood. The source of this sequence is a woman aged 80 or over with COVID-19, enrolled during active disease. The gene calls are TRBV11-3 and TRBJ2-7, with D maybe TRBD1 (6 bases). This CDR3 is CASSRRTDYEQYF. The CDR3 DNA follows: TGTGCCAGCAGCCGCCGGACAGATTACGAGCAGTACTTC.